What follows is one T cell receptor beta chain and its context. This sample was included in a study of blood T cells in healthy people across ages. The authors ran a second PCR of about 7 to 11 cycles using a sample-barcoded 5' primer and a J-beta primer mix. TCRdb analysed the 5' RACE reads with MiXCR anew, one entry per CDR3 protein. Of over a million distinct CDR3 sequences listed, less than 25% were seen once; the top ten hold about 0.69%. CDR1 is MDHEN and CDR2 is SYDVKM in the germline V gene. CDR3 length: 11 residues. V was cut by 4 bases and J by 10 bases, with 8 bases left in between. This same sample was also taken into another study, of T cells of mothers and their children. That source reports: Material was donated by three healthy Caucasian mothers and their six children. For each mother, over 8 million TCR beta CDR3 reads were obtained, and for each child, some 3.1 million.

The material sequenced was blood. The TCR comes from a girl aged 2 to 10 in good health. V usage is TRBV28 and J usage is TRBJ1-5; D call uncertain. This CDR3 is CASSSTRPQHF. The CDR3 nucleotides read TGTGCCAGCAGTTCAACACGTCCCCAGCATTTT.